This TCR beta chain was sequenced for a study of OX40 agonist ivuxolimab in advanced cancers. Study overall: Dose-escalation patients were diagnosed with hepatocellular carcinoma, melanoma, renal cell cancer or head and neck cancer.

Assay used: immunoSEQ multiplex PCR; TCRdb lists only in-frame clones, some missing. The table records fewer than 80,000 clones, approximately 91% of them present only once. Overall study results and limits: Patients who responded partially at 0.1-3.0 mg/kg showed clonal expansion ranking among the lowest.

V shed 1 base and J 2 bases; nucleotides not matched to a gene: 4. This CDR3 contains 17 residues. Per the germline V gene, CDR1 is LGHNA and CDR2 is YNFKEQ. As to this clone: The antigen is undetermined.

Sample: CD4+ or CD8+ T cells sorted from blood, taken in a trial of the OX40 agonist ivuxolimab. This TCR came from an adult with an advanced solid tumor such as melanoma, head and neck, liver or kidney cancer. This chain uses TRBV4-2 with TRBJ2-3; 12 bases agree with TRBD2. The CDR3 sequence is CASSQGLAGGPTDTQYF. The CDR3 DNA follows: TGTGCCAGCAGCCAAGGGCTAGCGGGGGGGCCCACAGATACGCAGTATTTT.